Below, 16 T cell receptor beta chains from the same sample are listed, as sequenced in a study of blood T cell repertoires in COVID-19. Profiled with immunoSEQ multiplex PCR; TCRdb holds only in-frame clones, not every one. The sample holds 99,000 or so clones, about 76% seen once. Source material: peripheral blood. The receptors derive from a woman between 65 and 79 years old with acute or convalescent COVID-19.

The CDR3 DNA reads TGTGCCGGAGAGGGGGCTGGGTATGAAAAACTGTTTTTT. This translates into CAGEGAGYEKLFF. The chain carries TRBV30 and TRBJ1-4; 7 bases agree with TRBD1. The CDR3 loop spans 13 amino acids. Germline CDR1 reads GTSNPN; CDR2 reads SVGIG (reference sequence). Trimming took 8 bases from V and 6 from J; bases not matched to a gene: 9.

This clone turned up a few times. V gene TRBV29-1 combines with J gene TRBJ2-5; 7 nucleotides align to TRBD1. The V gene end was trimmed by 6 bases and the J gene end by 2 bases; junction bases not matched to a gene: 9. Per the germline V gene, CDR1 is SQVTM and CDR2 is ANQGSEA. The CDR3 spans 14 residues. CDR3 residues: CSVLTGDTQETQYF. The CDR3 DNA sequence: TGCAGCGTGTTAACAGGGGATACTCAAGAGACCCAGTACTTC.

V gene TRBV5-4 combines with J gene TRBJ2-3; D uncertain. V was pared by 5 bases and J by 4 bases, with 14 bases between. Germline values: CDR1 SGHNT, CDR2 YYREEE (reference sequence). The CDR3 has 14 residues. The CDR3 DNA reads TGTGCCAGCAGTAGGCGGCCCGGCGCAGATACGCAGTATTTT. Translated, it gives CASSRRPGADTQYF.

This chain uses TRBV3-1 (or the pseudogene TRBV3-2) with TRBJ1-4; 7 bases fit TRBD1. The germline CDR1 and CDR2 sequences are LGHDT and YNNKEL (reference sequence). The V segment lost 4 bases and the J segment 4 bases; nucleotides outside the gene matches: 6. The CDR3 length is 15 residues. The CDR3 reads CASSPYRGYNEKLFF. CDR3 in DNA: TGTGCCAGCAGCCCGTACAGGGGATATAATGAAAAACTGTTTTTT.

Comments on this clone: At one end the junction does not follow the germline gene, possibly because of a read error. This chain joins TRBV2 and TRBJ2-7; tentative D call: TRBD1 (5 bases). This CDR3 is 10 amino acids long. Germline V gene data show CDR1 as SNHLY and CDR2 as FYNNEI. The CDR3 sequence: CASRQGNMDF. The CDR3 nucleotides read TGTGCCAGCAGGCAGGGTAACATGGACTTC.

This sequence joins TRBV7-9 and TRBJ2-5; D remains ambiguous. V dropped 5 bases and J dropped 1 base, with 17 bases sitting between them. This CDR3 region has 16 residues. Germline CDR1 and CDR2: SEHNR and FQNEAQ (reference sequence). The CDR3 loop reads CASSPNLGEFQETQYF. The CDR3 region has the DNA TGTGCCAGCAGCCCTAATTTGGGCGAGTTCCAAGAGACCCAGTACTTC.

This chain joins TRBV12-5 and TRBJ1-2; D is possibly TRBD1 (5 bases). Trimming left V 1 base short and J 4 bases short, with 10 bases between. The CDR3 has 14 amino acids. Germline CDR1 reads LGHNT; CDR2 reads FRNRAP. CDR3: CASGLATGAYGYTF. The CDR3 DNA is TGTGCTAGTGGTTTGGCCACAGGCGCCTATGGCTACACCTTC.

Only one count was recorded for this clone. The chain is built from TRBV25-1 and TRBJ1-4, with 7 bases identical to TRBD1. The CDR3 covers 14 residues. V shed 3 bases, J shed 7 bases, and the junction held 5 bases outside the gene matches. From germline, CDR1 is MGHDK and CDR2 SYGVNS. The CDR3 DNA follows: TGTGCCAGCAGTGAGTCCAGGGGGGCTGAAAAACTGTTTTTT. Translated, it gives CASSESRGAEKLFF.

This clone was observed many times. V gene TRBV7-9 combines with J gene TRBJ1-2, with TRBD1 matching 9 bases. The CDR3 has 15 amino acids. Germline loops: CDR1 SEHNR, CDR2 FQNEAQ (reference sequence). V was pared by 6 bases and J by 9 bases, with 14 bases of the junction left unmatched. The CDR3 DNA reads TGTGCCAGCAGTTCGGTGAGGGGACAGGGTGGAAGCTACACCTTC. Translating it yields CASSSVRGQGGSYTF.

This CDR3 is CASSLESGARYNSPLHF. The CDR3 nucleotides read TGTGCCAGCAGCTTAGAGTCAGGCGCTCGGTATAATTCACCCCTCCACTTT. This chain uses TRBV13 with TRBJ1-6, with no clear D. Per the germline V gene, CDR1 is PRHDT and CDR2 is FYEKMQ (reference sequence). The CDR3 loop spans 17 amino acids. V was pared by 1 base and J by 4 bases, with 14 bases between.

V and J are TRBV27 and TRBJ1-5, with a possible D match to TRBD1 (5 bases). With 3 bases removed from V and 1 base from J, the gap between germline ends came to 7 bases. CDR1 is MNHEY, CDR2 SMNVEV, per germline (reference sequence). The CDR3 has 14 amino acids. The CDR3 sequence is CASSFDRSNQPQHF. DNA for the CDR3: TGTGCCAGCAGTTTCGACAGAAGCAATCAGCCCCAGCATTTT.

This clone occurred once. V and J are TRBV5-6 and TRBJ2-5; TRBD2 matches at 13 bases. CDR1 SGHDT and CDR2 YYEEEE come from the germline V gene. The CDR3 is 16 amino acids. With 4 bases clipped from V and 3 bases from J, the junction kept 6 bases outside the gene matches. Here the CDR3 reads CASSPTGTSGEETQYF. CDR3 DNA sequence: TGTGCCAGCAGCCCGACCGGGACTAGCGGGGAAGAGACCCAGTACTTC.

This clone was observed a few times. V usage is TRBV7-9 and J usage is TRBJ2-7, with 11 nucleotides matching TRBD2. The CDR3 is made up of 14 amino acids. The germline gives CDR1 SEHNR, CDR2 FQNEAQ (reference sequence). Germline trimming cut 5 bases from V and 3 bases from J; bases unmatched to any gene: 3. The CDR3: CASSSSGGVYEQYF. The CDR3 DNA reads TGTGCCAGCAGCAGTAGCGGGGGGGTCTACGAGCAGTACTTC.

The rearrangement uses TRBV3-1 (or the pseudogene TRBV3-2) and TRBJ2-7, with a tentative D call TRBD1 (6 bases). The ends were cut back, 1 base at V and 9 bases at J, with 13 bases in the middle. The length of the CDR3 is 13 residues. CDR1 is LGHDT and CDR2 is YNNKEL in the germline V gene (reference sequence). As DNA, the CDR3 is TGTGCCAGCAGCCAAGGGGACATCCCGTTGCAGTACTTC. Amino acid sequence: CASSQGDIPLQYF.

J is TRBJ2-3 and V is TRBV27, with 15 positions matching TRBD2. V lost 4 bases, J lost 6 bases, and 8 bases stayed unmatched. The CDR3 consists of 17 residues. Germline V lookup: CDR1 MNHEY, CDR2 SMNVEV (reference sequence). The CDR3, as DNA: TGTGCCAGCAGTTCTATTCGGACTAGCGGGGGGGTGGATACGCAGTATTTT. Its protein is CASSSIRTSGGVDTQYF.

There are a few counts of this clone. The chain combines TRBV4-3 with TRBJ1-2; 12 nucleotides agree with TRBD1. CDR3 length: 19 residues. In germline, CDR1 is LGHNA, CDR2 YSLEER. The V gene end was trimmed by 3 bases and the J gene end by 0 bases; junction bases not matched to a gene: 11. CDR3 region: CASSHQIGTGGESNYGYTF. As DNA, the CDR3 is TGCGCCAGCAGCCACCAAATAGGGACAGGGGGCGAGTCTAACTATGGCTACACCTTC.